These T cell receptor beta chains were read from a single sample in a study of blood T cells in healthy people across ages. TCRdb analysed the 5' RACE reads with MiXCR anew, one entry per CDR3 protein. Here the sample spans fewer than 600,000 distinct CDR3 sequences, approximately 26% being singletons. The sample was also linked to a second study, of T cells of mothers and their children.

The material sequenced was blood. The receptors here all came from a boy aged 2 to 9 in good health. CDR3s include the opening cysteine and the closing phenylalanine or tryptophan. D genes are given only for firm matches. Rows give clone size only sometimes, using once, few, many, or a class for an expanded clone.

few | TRBJ1-5 | NA | TRBV7-6 | CASSPGPLNQPQHF | TGTGCCAGCAGCCCGGGACCGCTAAATCAGCCCCAGCATTTT
few | TRBJ2-7 | NA | TRBV5-1 | CASSQGHGSYEQYF | TGCGCCAGCAGCCAAGGACATGGATCCTACGAGCAGTACTTC
NA | TRBJ1-2 | NA | TRBV7-2 | CASSSTTTPYGYTF | TGTGCCAGCAGCTCGACAACAACCCCGTATGGCTACACCTTC
few | TRBJ1-4 | NA | TRBV27 | CASSPTRRGEKLFF | TGTGCCAGCAGTCCGACCCGGAGGGGTGAAAAACTGTTTTTT
NA | TRBJ2-1 | TRBD2 | TRBV3-1 | CASSQTSGRITEQFF | TGTGCCAGCAGTCAGACTAGCGGGAGAATCACTGAGCAGTTCTTC
NA | TRBJ1-1 | NA | TRBV5-1 | CASSLDGIGTEAFF | TGCGCCAGCAGCTTGGACGGGATAGGCACTGAAGCTTTCTTT
few | TRBJ2-2 | NA | TRBV20-1 | CSARPTGRNTGELFF | TGCAGTGCTAGGCCGACAGGTCGGAACACCGGGGAGCTGTTTTTT
few | TRBJ2-3 | NA | TRBV13 | CASSLVGGSSTDTQYF | TGTGCCAGCAGCTTAGTAGGCGGGTCTAGCACAGATACGCAGTATTTT
few | TRBJ2-1 | TRBD2 | TRBV2 | CASTSGAYYNEQFF | TGTGCCAGCACCAGCGGGGCGTACTACAATGAGCAGTTCTTC
NA | TRBJ1-2 | TRBD1 | TRBV3-1 | CASSLWTGLRGYTF | TGTGCCAGCAGCCTATGGACAGGGCTACGTGGCTACACCTTC
many | TRBJ1-4 | NA | TRBV5-1 | CASSGSGLTNEKLFF | TGCGCCAGCAGCGGATCAGGGCTGACTAATGAAAAACTGTTTTTT
NA | TRBJ1-6 | NA | TRBV18 | CASSPQGQNNSPLHF | TGTGCCAGCTCACCTCAGGGACAAAATAATTCACCCCTCCACTTT
NA | TRBJ1-1 | NA | TRBV18 | CASSPGVSRSTEAFF | TGTGCCAGCTCACCCGGTGTTTCGCGGAGCACTGAAGCTTTCTTT
many | TRBJ2-3 | NA | TRBV6-5 | CASSSPLGMVSTDTQYF | TGTGCCAGCAGTTCCCCTTTAGGGATGGTGAGCACAGATACGCAGTATTTT
NA | TRBJ2-7 | NA | TRBV2 | CASSVDRRIPPYEQYF | TGTGCCAGCAGTGTCGACAGGCGAATCCCCCCCTACGAGCAGTACTTC
few | TRBJ2-5 | NA | TRBV5-1 | CASSLGSGGPSRETQYF | TGCGCCAGCAGCTTGGGATCCGGGGGACCTTCTCGGGAGACCCAGTACTTC
NA | TRBJ2-5 | NA | TRBV29-1 | CSAYDQETQYF | TGCAGCGCCTACGACCAAGAGACCCAGTACTTC
NA | TRBJ2-2 | NA | TRBV5-4 | CASRSGLHLTGELFF | TGTGCCAGCAGGTCCGGACTCCACCTCACCGGGGAGCTGTTTTTT
few | TRBJ2-1 | NA | TRBV12-3/TRBV12-4 | CASRLKGEFGNEQFF | TGTGCCAGCAGGTTAAAAGGGGAATTTGGCAATGAGCAGTTCTTC
NA | TRBJ2-1 | NA | TRBV20-1 | CSARGPAGGNEQFF | TGCAGTGCTAGGGGGCCGGCGGGTGGCAATGAGCAGTTCTTC
few | TRBJ1-5 | NA | TRBV27 | CASSRPAKGDQPQHF | TGTGCCAGCAGTCGACCGGCAAAAGGGGATCAGCCCCAGCATTTT
NA | TRBJ1-4 | NA | TRBV6-6 | CASSYNQGNGKLFF | TGTGCCAGCAGTTACAATCAGGGGAACGGAAAACTGTTTTTT
NA | TRBJ1-2 | NA | TRBV7-9 | CASSLATARMDYGYTF | TGTGCCAGCAGCTTAGCCACCGCCCGAATGGACTATGGCTACACCTTC
NA | TRBJ1-4 | NA | TRBV6-6 | CASSLRGAVPNEKLFF | TGTGCCAGCAGCCTCAGGGGAGCAGTACCTAATGAAAAACTGTTTTTT
NA | TRBJ2-5 | NA | TRBV4-3 | CASSQDDSQETQYF | TGCGCCAGCAGCCAAGATGACAGCCAAGAGACCCAGTACTTC
NA | TRBJ1-4 | NA | TRBV12-3/TRBV12-4 | CASTGENEKLFF | TGTGCCAGCACGGGGGAGAATGAAAAACTGTTTTTT
NA | TRBJ1-4 | NA | TRBV5-5 | CASSFSQSTNEKLFF | TGTGCCAGCAGCTTTTCGCAGTCAACTAATGAAAAACTGTTTTTT
few | TRBJ2-3 | NA | TRBV10-3 | CAISARWAGTDTQYF | TGTGCCATCAGTGCTCGATGGGCGGGCACAGATACGCAGTATTTT
NA | TRBJ2-7 | TRBD1 | TRBV27 | CASRQGQGGKLAEPYEQYF | TGTGCCAGCAGACAAGGACAGGGGGGGAAACTAGCGGAGCCATACGAGCAGTACTTC
NA | TRBJ1-1 | NA | TRBV7-3 | CASTLNTEAFF | TGTGCCAGCACCTTGAACACTGAAGCTTTCTTT
few | TRBJ2-3 | NA | TRBV10-2 | CASSNPRETGTDTQYF | TGCGCCAGCAGCAACCCACGGGAGACGGGGACAGATACGCAGTATTTT
NA | TRBJ2-5 | TRBD1 | TRBV10-3 | CAIGQDQETQYF | TGTGCCATCGGACAGGACCAAGAGACCCAGTACTTC
few | TRBJ2-5 | NA | TRBV4-1 | CASSPLQGRGEETQYF | TGCGCCAGCAGCCCACTCCAGGGGAGGGGCGAAGAGACCCAGTACTTC
few | TRBJ2-6 | TRBD1 | TRBV29-1 | CSVEDRDRVTGANVLTF | TGCAGCGTCGAAGACCGGGACAGGGTGACTGGGGCCAACGTCCTGACTTTC
few | TRBJ1-2 | NA | TRBV12-3/TRBV12-4 | CASSLAGSQAGYGYTF | TGTGCCAGCAGTTTAGCGGGTAGTCAGGCGGGGTATGGCTACACCTTC
few | TRBJ2-1 | TRBD1 | TRBV20-1 | CSARDFRDRDNEQFF | TGCAGTGCTAGAGACTTCCGGGACAGAGACAATGAGCAGTTCTTC
NA | TRBJ2-6 | NA | TRBV12-3/TRBV12-4 | CAINRGSGANVLTF | TGTGCCATCAACCGGGGCTCTGGGGCCAACGTCCTGACTTTC
NA | TRBJ1-1 | TRBD1 | TRBV6-5 | CASSPGTGGTPEAFF | TGTGCCAGCAGCCCCGGGACAGGGGGCACCCCTGAAGCTTTCTTT
many | TRBJ2-5 | TRBD2 | TRBV5-1 | CASRPGRERETQYF | TGCGCCAGCAGGCCGGGGCGGGAGAGAGAGACCCAGTACTTC
NA | TRBJ1-4 | TRBD1 | TRBV10-3 | CADRGRGEKLFF | TGTGCCGACAGGGGGCGCGGTGAAAAACTGTTTTTT
many | TRBJ2-3 | NA | TRBV11-2 | CASSLGLGGLNTQYF | TGTGCCAGCAGCTTAGGTTTGGGGGGGCTGAATACGCAGTATTTT
NA | TRBJ2-7 | TRBD2 | TRBV4-1 | CASSHRLAAFGVDEQYF | TGCGCCAGCAGCCACCGACTAGCGGCCTTCGGAGTCGACGAGCAGTACTTC
NA | TRBJ2-4 | NA | TRBV14 | CASSQGPGQARNIQYF | TGTGCCAGCAGCCAAGGGCCAGGCCAGGCAAGGAACATTCAGTACTTC
NA | TRBJ2-7 | NA | TRBV21-1 | CASSKLSAGGSSYEQYF | TGTGCCAGCAGCAAATTATCCGCGGGGGGGAGCTCCTACGAGCAGTACTTC
many | TRBJ2-1 | TRBD2 | TRBV9 | CASSGSGSRLNEQFF | TGTGCCAGCAGCGGTAGCGGGAGTCGCCTCAATGAGCAGTTCTTC
NA | TRBJ2-5 | NA | TRBV6-5 | CASSYGGLSGWETQYF | TGTGCCAGCAGTTACGGGGGACTCTCGGGATGGGAGACCCAGTACTTC